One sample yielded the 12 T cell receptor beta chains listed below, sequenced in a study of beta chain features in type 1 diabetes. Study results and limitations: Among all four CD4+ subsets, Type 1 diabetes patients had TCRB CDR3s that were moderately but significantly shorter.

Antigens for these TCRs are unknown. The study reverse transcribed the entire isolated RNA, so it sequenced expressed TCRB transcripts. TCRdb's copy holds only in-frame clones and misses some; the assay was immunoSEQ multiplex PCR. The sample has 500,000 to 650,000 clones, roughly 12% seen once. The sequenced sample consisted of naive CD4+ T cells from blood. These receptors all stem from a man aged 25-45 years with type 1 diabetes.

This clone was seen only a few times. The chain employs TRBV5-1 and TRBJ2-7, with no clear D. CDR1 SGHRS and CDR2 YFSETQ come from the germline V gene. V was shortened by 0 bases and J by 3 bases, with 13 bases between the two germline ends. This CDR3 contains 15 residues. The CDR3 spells CASSLAAGLGYEQYF. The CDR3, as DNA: TGCGCCAGCAGCTTGGCGGCAGGTCTGGGCTACGAGCAGTACTTC.

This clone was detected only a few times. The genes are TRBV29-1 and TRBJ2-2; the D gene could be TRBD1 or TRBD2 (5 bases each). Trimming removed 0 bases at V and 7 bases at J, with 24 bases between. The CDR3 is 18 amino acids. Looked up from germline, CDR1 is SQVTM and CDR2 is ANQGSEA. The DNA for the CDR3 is TGCAGCGTTGAAGATCGGTTGGTGGGACGAGGATTTGGCGGGGAGCTGTTTTTT. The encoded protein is CSVEDRLVGRGFGGELFF.

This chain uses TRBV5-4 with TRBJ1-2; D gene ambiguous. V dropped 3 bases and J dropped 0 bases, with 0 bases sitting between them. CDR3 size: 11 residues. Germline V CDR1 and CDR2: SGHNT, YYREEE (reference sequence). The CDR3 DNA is TGTGCCAGCAGCTCTAACTATGGCTACACCTTC. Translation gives CASSSNYGYTF.

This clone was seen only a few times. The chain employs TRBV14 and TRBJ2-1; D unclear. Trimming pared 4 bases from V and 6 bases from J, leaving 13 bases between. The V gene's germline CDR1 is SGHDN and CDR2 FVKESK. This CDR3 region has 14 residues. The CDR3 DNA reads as TGTGCCAGCAGCCCCTTCTTGCAGGTCAATGAGCAGTTCTTC. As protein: CASSPFLQVNEQFF.

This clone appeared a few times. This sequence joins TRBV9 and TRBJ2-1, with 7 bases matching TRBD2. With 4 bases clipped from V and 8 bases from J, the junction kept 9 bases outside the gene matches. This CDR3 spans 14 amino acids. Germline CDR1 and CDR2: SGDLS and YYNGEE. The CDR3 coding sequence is TGTGCCAGCAGCCAACGACTAGCTAACCATGAGCAGTTCTTC. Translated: CASSQRLANHEQFF.

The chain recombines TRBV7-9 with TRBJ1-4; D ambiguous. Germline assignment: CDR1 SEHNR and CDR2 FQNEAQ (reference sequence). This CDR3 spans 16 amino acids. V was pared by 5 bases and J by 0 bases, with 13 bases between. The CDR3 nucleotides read TGTGCCAGCAGCCCACCCCTACTAGCAACTAATGAAAAACTGTTTTTT. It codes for CASSPPLLATNEKLFF.

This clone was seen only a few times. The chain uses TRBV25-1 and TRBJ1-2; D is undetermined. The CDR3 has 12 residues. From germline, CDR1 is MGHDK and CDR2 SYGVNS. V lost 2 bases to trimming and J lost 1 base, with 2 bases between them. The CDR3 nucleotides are TGTGCCAGCAGTGAAAATAACTATGGCTACACCTTC. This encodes CASSENNYGYTF.

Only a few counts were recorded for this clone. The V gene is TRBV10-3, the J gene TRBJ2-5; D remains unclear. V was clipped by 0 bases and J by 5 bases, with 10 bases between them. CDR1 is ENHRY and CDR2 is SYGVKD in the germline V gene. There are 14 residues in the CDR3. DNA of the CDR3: TGTGCCATCAGTGAGTCGAAAGGTGTGGAGACCCAGTACTTC. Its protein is CAISESKGVETQYF.

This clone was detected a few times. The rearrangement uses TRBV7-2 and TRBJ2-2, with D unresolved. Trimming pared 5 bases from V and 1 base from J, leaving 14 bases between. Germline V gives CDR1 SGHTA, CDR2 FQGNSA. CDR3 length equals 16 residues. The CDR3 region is CASSLSPAGNTGELFF. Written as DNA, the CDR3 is TGTGCCAGCAGCCTTAGCCCAGCAGGGAACACCGGGGAGCTGTTTTTT.

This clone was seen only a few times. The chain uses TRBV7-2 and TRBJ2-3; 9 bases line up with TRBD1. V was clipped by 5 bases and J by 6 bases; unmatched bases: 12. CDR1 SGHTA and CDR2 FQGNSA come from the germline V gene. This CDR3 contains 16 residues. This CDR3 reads CASSQPWTGVMDTQYF. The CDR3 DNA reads TGTGCCAGCAGCCAGCCCTGGACAGGGGTGATGGATACGCAGTATTTT.

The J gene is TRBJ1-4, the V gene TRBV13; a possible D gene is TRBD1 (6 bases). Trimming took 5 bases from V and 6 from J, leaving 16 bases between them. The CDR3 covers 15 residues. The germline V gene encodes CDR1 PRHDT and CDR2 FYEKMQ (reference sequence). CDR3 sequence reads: CASSPQQGGDEKLFF. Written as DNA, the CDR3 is TGTGCCAGCAGCCCCCAACAGGGAGGAGATGAAAAACTGTTTTTT.

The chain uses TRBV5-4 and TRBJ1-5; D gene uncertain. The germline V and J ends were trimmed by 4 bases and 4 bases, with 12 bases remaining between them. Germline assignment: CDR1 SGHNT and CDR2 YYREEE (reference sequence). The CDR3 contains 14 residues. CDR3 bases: TGTGCCAGCAGCCTCCGGGGTGGAAATCAGCCCCAGCATTTT. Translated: CASSLRGGNQPQHF.